These 6 T cell receptor beta chains were all obtained from the same sample, sequenced in a study of blood T cell repertoires in COVID-19. This table comes from immunoSEQ multiplex PCR, and its TCRdb copy is limited to in-frame clones, with some not included. The sample has some 350,000 clones; roughly nine tenths are singletons. Material for sequencing was PBMCs or T cells enriched from blood (not recorded which). Receptors were obtained from a man between 18 and 29 years old who had recovered from COVID-19.

The chain combines TRBV6-2 or TRBV6-3 with TRBJ2-7; 11 bases are a match to TRBD2. The V gene's germline CDR1 is MNHEY and CDR2 SVGEGT. The junction had 4 bases not matched to a gene; V was cut back by 3 bases and J by 12 bases. The CDR3 totals 12 residues. The CDR3 bases are TGTGCCAGCAGTTATAGCGGGAGGGCCCTGTACTTC. It is translated as CASSYSGRALYF.

This rearrangement joins TRBV14 to TRBJ1-2, with 7 bases lining up with TRBD1. The length of the CDR3 is 15 residues. The V segment lost 0 bases and the J segment 6 bases; nucleotides outside the gene matches: 7. Germline CDR1 and CDR2: SGHDN and FVKESK. In nucleotides, the CDR3 is TGTGCCAGCAGCCAAGAGACAGGGCGGAAAAATGGCTACACCTTC. As protein: CASSQETGRKNGYTF.

V usage is TRBV2 and J usage is TRBJ2-1; 14 bases map to TRBD2. V trimming: 3 bases; J trimming: 11 bases; junction bases outside the gene matches: 3. CDR1 and CDR2 (germline): SNHLY, FYNNEI. The CDR3 runs 14 residues. Here the CDR3 reads CASSEGTSGSKQFF. The CDR3 DNA is TGTGCCAGCAGTGAGGGGACTAGCGGGAGTAAGCAGTTCTTC.

The rearrangement uses TRBV19 and TRBJ2-5, with 13 bases that match TRBD2. The CDR3 contains 16 residues. CDR1 and CDR2 from the germline V gene are LNHDA and SQIVND (reference sequence). The trim removed 6 bases at V and 9 bases at J, leaving 13 bases unmatched. CDR3: CASSPTSGRAKVAQYF. CDR3 DNA sequence: TGTGCCAGTAGCCCCACTAGCGGGAGGGCCAAGGTGGCCCAGTACTTC.

The V gene is TRBV20-1, the J gene TRBJ1-4, with a weak D call TRBD1 (5 bases). The CDR3 sequence is 11 residues long. Germline values: CDR1 DFQATT, CDR2 SNEGSKA (reference sequence). V gave up 2 bases and J gave up 16 bases, with 14 bases separating them. CDR3 sequence reads: CSARLLGVPFF. The CDR3 DNA is TGCAGTGCTAGATTATTAGGGGTCCCGTTTTTT.

The sample holds one count of this clone. This chain links TRBV2 with TRBJ1-1; D remains unclear. Germline V gives CDR1 SNHLY, CDR2 FYNNEI. Trimming shortened V by 5 bases and J by 0 bases, and 7 bases separated the two germline ends. This CDR3 spans 13 amino acids. This chain's CDR3 is CASSRTMNTEAFF. CDR3 coding DNA: TGTGCCAGCAGTCGAACTATGAACACTGAAGCTTTCTTT.